One sample yielded the 18 T cell receptor beta chains listed below, sequenced in a study of CD8+ T cells in alopecia areata. The sequencing template was cDNA reverse transcribed from extracted RNA. Profiled with immunoSEQ multiplex PCR; TCRdb holds only in-frame clones, not every one. The sample yields roughly 6,600 clones, under 70% seen once. Noted treatment: oral pan-JAK inhibitor, 5-10 mg twice daily. Both peripheral blood and punch biopsies of lesional scalp skin were obtained from patients who had alopecia areata. This material consisted of skin, taken at week 4, from a patient treated with tofacitinib. These receptor sequences come from a human donor with alopecia areata.

The CDR3 DNA reads as TGTGCCAGCAGTAAATCAGCAGGGGGTAATGAAAAACTGTTTTTT. This codes for CASSKSAGGNEKLFF. The V call is TRBV25-1, the J call TRBJ1-4, with 7 bases that match TRBD1. V was clipped by 5 bases and J by 4 bases; unmatched bases: 7. CDR1 MGHDK and CDR2 SYGVNS come from the germline V gene. This CDR3 is built from 15 residues.

The V call is TRBV7-9, the J call TRBJ1-2; possibly TRBD1 for D (6 bases). The CDR3 extends over 13 amino acids. V lost 3 bases and J 4 bases, leaving 9 bases between the germline ends. The V gene's germline CDR1 is SEHNR and CDR2 FQNEAQ (reference sequence). CDR3 nucleotides: TGTGCCAGCAGCTTCGGGACATCCTATGGCTACACCTTC. Its protein is CASSFGTSYGYTF. The full variable domain, completed using reference TRBV7-9 and TRBJ1-2, is DTGVSQNPRHKITKRGQNVTFRCDPISEHNRLYWYRQTLGQGPEFLTYFQNEAQLEKSRLLSDRFSAERPKGSFSTLEIQRTEQGDSAMYLCASSFGTSYGYTFGSGTRLTVV.

V gene TRBV19 combines with J gene TRBJ1-5, with D unclear. This CDR3 region has 16 residues. V lost 4 bases, J lost 2 bases, and 15 bases lay in between. Germline V CDR1 and CDR2: LNHDA, SQIVND (reference sequence). As DNA, the CDR3 is TGTGCCAGTAGTAGTGCGGGGAATCCAGGCAATCAGCCCCAGCATTTT. It translates to CASSSAGNPGNQPQHF.

This clone was detected a few times. The chain is built from TRBV6-5 and TRBJ2-7; 10 bases fit TRBD2. The trim removed 8 bases at V and 3 bases at J, leaving 1 base unmatched. The germline gives CDR1 MNHEY, CDR2 SVGAGI. The CDR3 is 12 amino acids. The CDR3 nucleotides read TGTGCCAGCCTAGCGGGGGTCTACGAGCAGTACTTC. Its translation: CASLAGVYEQYF.

V and J are TRBV29-1 and TRBJ2-1, with D unresolved. CDR3 length: 12 amino acids. V dropped 4 bases and J dropped 4 bases, with 8 bases sitting between them. CDR1 and CDR2 from the germline V gene are SQVTM and ANQGSEA. Written as DNA, the CDR3 is TGCAGCGTTGTTAGATATTACAATGAGCAGTTCTTC. Translated, it gives CSVVRYYNEQFF.

The rearrangement joins TRBV6-5 to TRBJ1-6, with D perhaps matching TRBD1 (5 bases). The germline V and J ends were trimmed by 0 bases and 7 bases, with 13 bases remaining between them. Looked up from germline, CDR1 is MNHEY and CDR2 is SVGAGI. The CDR3 totals 16 residues. The CDR3 loop is CASSYSRAGLNSPLHF. The CDR3, as DNA: TGTGCCAGCAGTTACTCAAGGGCAGGGTTGAATTCACCCCTCCACTTT.

The chain employs TRBV5-1 and TRBJ2-5, with TRBD2 matching 13 bases. The CDR3 contains 16 residues. Germline lookup yields CDR1 SGHRS and CDR2 YFSETQ. Germline trimming cut 4 bases from V and 0 bases from J; bases unmatched to any gene: 3. The CDR3 spells CASSLGTSGDQETQYF. DNA for the CDR3: TGCGCCAGCAGCCTGGGGACTAGCGGGGACCAAGAGACCCAGTACTTC.

This rearrangement joins TRBV9 to TRBJ2-7; 14 nucleotides match TRBD2. Germline values: CDR1 SGDLS, CDR2 YYNGEE. This CDR3 has 19 residues. With V trimmed by 0 bases and J by 7 bases, 15 bases remained unmatched. The CDR3 DNA sequence: TGTGCCAGCAGCGTAGGGTTGGGGACTAGCGGGGGAGCGACGCGGGAGCAGTACTTC. It translates to CASSVGLGTSGGATREQYF.

V gene TRBV4-2 combines with J gene TRBJ1-5, with a possible D match to TRBD1 (5 bases). Germline-derived CDR1 and CDR2 are LGHNA and YNFKEQ. Trimming took 4 bases from V and 3 from J, leaving 10 bases between them. The length of the CDR3 is 14 residues. The CDR3 DNA reads as TGTGCCAGCAGCCCCAGACAGACCAATCAGCCCCAGCATTTT. It is translated as CASSPRQTNQPQHF.

V and J are TRBV2 and TRBJ1-6; D unresolved. In germline, CDR1 is SNHLY, CDR2 FYNNEI. The CDR3 totals 13 residues. Trimming took off 7 bases at V and 9 bases at J, with 13 bases between the two ends. CDR3 nucleotides: TGTGCCAGCAAGAGGGATTGGGGTTCACCCCTCCACTTT. It yields the protein CASKRDWGSPLHF.

The chain carries TRBV30 and TRBJ1-5; TRBD1 aligns across 9 bases. The CDR3 contains 14 residues. V lost 3 bases and J lost 11; bases outside the gene matches: 11. Germline values: CDR1 GTSNPN, CDR2 SVGIG (reference sequence). The CDR3 DNA reads as TGTGCCTGGAGCGTTACAGGGGGCGGAGGGTCCCAGCATTTT. Encoded protein: CAWSVTGGGGSQHF. Full variable domain (missing parts from reference TRBV30 and TRBJ1-5): SQTIHQWPATLVQPVGSPLSLECTVEGTSNPNLYWYRQAAGRGLQLLFYSVGIGQISSEVPQNLSASRPQDRQFILSSKKLLLSDSGFYLCAWSVTGGGGSQHFGDGTRLSIL.

The genes are TRBV6-4 and TRBJ2-3, with 11 positions matching TRBD2. The germline V gene encodes CDR1 MRHNA and CDR2 SNTAGT. Losses at the gene ends were 4 bases for V and 0 bases for J; bases not matched to a gene: 3. The CDR3 is 16 residues long. CDR3 DNA: TGTGCCAGCAGTGCCCTAGCGGGGGGTAGCACAGATACGCAGTATTTT. Translation gives CASSALAGGSTDTQYF.

J is TRBJ2-1 and V is TRBV13; 13 bases agree with TRBD2. The CDR3 covers 17 residues. Germline CDR1 is PRHDT and CDR2 is FYEKMQ (reference sequence). V shed 4 bases and J 9 bases; nucleotides not matched to a gene: 12. The CDR3 sequence: CASSSTSGRPHWGEQFF. Here the CDR3 DNA reads TGTGCCAGCAGCTCGACTAGCGGGAGGCCCCATTGGGGTGAGCAGTTCTTC.

V gene TRBV11-2 combines with J gene TRBJ2-2; D is unclear. Germline V CDR1 and CDR2: SGHAT, FQNNGV. This CDR3 comprises 15 residues. The germline V and J ends were trimmed by 2 bases and 1 base, with 8 bases remaining between them. CDR3 bases: TGTGCCAGCAGCTTATTAGGGCAGAACACCGGGGAGCTGTTTTTT. Translation: CASSLLGQNTGELFF.

This clone was seen only a few times. The chain is built from TRBV5-4 and TRBJ2-3, with 7 bases identical to TRBD1. V shed 3 bases and J 4 bases; nucleotides not matched to a gene: 11. Germline loops: CDR1 SGHNT, CDR2 YYREEE (reference sequence). This CDR3 region has 16 residues. The CDR3 spells CASSWGRGQFADTQYF. DNA of the CDR3: TGTGCCAGCAGCTGGGGTAGGGGGCAGTTCGCAGATACGCAGTATTTT.

This rearrangement joins TRBV18 to TRBJ2-7; D not certain. The germline V gene has CDR1 KGHSH and CDR2 LQKENI. This CDR3 has 17 residues. Trimming pared 3 bases from V and 1 base from J, leaving 19 bases between. The CDR3 spells CASSPTSLGPLSYEQYF. In DNA form, the CDR3 reads TGTGCCAGCTCACCTACCTCGCTGGGCCCCCTTTCCTACGAGCAGTACTTC.

The chain recombines TRBV6-5 with TRBJ1-1; tentatively, D is TRBD1 (5 bases). Germline CDR1 and CDR2: MNHEY and SVGAGI. V was shortened by 5 bases and J by 5 bases, with 6 bases between the two germline ends. The CDR3 spans 11 residues. This CDR3 is CASSHRTEAFF. The CDR3 DNA reads as TGTGCCAGCAGTCACAGGACTGAAGCTTTCTTT.

The chain is built from TRBV29-1 and TRBJ1-1; D uncertain. The CDR3 is 12 residues long. V lost 4 bases and J 0 bases, leaving 6 bases between the germline ends. Germline loops: CDR1 SQVTM, CDR2 ANQGSEA. The CDR3 DNA reads as TGCAGCGTTGGCAGAATGAACACTGAAGCTTTCTTT. Protein: CSVGRMNTEAFF.